This T cell receptor (beta chain) emerged from a study of cytomegalovirus exposure and HLA in healthy donors. Study-level points and caveats: Across HLA loci, a later analysis found differing TCR association rates, with DRB1 most and HLA-C fewest.

CDR3 size: 12 residues. Germline V CDR1 and CDR2: SGHDT, YYEEEE. With 1 base removed from V and 7 bases from J, the gap between germline ends came to 6 bases. Primers included in the PCR were 60 Vbeta and 13 Jbeta primers. Libraries were prepared by immunoSEQ multiplex PCR; TCRdb keeps only in-frame clonotypes and omits some of them. Among over 90,000 clones listed, around 63% were seen once. To note about this clone: Its antigen is undetermined.

The sample comprised PBMCs. The chain is built from TRBV5-6 and TRBJ1-3; no firm D call. This TCR derives from a human donor in good health. In nucleotides, the CDR3 is TGTGCCAGCAGCTTGACCGGGAACACCATATATTTT. Protein: CASSLTGNTIYF.